The next 18 T cell receptor beta chains were all read from a single sample in a study of T cells after yellow fever vaccination. TCRdb ran MiXCR on the 5' RACE reads and lists one entry per CDR3 protein. The table has a few hundred thousand distinct CDR3 sequences, 6.8% seen once. Source: PBMCs, taken around 45 days after the first yellow fever vaccination. All receptors derive from a man between 18 and 35 years old who received the YFV17D yellow fever vaccine.

This clonotype has a handful of counts. V is TRBV4-1 and J is TRBJ2-1, with D perhaps matching TRBD1 (6 bases). CDR1 and CDR2 (germline): MGHRA, YSYEKL. The CDR3 is made up of 16 amino acids. The V end lost 0 bases, the J end lost 0 bases, and 9 bases lay between the germline ends. CDR3 sequence: CASSQDQGHSYNEQFF. The DNA for the CDR3 is TGCGCCAGCAGCCAAGATCAGGGGCACTCCTACAATGAGCAGTTCTTC.

The rearrangement uses TRBV20-1 and TRBJ2-7, with 11 bases aligning to TRBD1. In germline, CDR1 is DFQATT, CDR2 SNEGSKA (reference sequence). The V and J ends lost 5 bases and 3 bases, in that order; junction bases with no gene match: 6. The length of the CDR3 is 14 residues. The CDR3 is CSAPHGTGGYEQYF. The DNA for the CDR3 is TGCAGTGCTCCACACGGGACAGGGGGCTACGAGCAGTACTTC.

This chain links TRBV6-2 or TRBV6-3 with TRBJ2-1; 14 bases line up with TRBD2. This CDR3 contains 18 residues. V shed 7 bases and J 0 bases; nucleotides not matched to a gene: 8. CDR1 and CDR2 from the germline V gene are MNHEY and SVGEGT. CDR3 nucleotides: TGTGCCAGCACCCTCGGGACTAGCGGGGGCCGCTCCTACAATGAGCAGTTCTTC. Amino acids: CASTLGTSGGRSYNEQFF.

This chain uses TRBV27 with TRBJ2-3, with 8 nucleotides matching TRBD2. J lost 9 bases, V lost 5 bases, and 10 bases had no gene match. CDR3 length: 14 amino acids. The germline CDR1 and CDR2 sequences are MNHEY and SMNVEV (reference sequence). The chain's CDR3 is CASSQLAGKRTQYF. The CDR3 DNA is TGTGCCAGCAGTCAGTTAGCGGGGAAGAGAACGCAGTATTTT.

This clonotype was seen many times. The chain joins TRBV20-1 to TRBJ1-5, with TRBD1 matching over 9 bases. This CDR3 has 13 amino acids. Germline CDR1 reads DFQATT; CDR2 reads SNEGSKA (reference sequence). Trimming took 3 bases from V and 4 from J; bases not matched to a gene: 1. The CDR3 sequence: CSARGQGNQPQHF. The CDR3 DNA reads TGCAGTGCTAGGGGACAGGGAAATCAGCCCCAGCATTTT.

The sample holds many counts of this clonotype. J is TRBJ1-1 and V is TRBV7-9, with D uncertain. From germline, CDR1 is SEHNR and CDR2 FQNEAQ (reference sequence). The CDR3 is made up of 14 amino acids. V was pared by 2 bases and J by 1 base, with 8 bases between. The DNA of the CDR3 is TGTGCCAGCAGCTTATACTCGAGGAACACTGAAGCTTTCTTT. Its protein product is CASSLYSRNTEAFF.

The genes are TRBV7-8 and TRBJ2-5; 13 bases are a match to TRBD2. Germline V gene sequence: CDR1 SGHVS, CDR2 FQNEAQ. This CDR3 is 18 amino acids long. Unmatched junction bases numbered 13, after V lost 5 bases and J lost 4 bases. CDR3 DNA sequence: TGTGCCAGCAGCCCGGGCAGACTAGCGGGGGGCTCGCGAGAGACCCAGTACTTC. Translated: CASSPGRLAGGSRETQYF.

The sample holds many counts of this clonotype. V is TRBV7-9 and J is TRBJ2-1; no clear D gene. This CDR3 spans 11 amino acids. Germline V gene sequence: CDR1 SEHNR, CDR2 FQNEAQ (reference sequence). V lost 5 bases and J lost 7, with 6 bases in between. DNA of the CDR3: TGTGCCAGCAGCCGTCAAAATGAGCAGTTCTTC. Translation: CASSRQNEQFF.

This chain uses TRBV20-1 with TRBJ1-1; no firm D call. Trimming left V 6 bases short and J 1 base short, with 9 bases between. The CDR3 totals 12 residues. CDR1 and CDR2 from the germline V gene are DFQATT and SNEGSKA (reference sequence). CDR3 protein: CSARDGNTEAFF. The CDR3 DNA sequence: TGCAGTGCCCGTGACGGGAACACTGAAGCTTTCTTT.

The chain has TRBV12-3 or TRBV12-4 and TRBJ2-3; 10 bases agree with TRBD2. The CDR3 contains 15 residues. After removal of 5 bases from V and 6 bases from J, the junction contained 8 bases not matched to a gene. CDR3 loop: CASSTASGGPDTQYF. The CDR3, as DNA: TGTGCCAGCAGTACGGCTAGCGGGGGCCCGGATACGCAGTATTTT.

This clonotype has more than one count but fewer than ten. The chain is built from TRBV30 and TRBJ1-6, with D unclear. The CDR3 contains 14 residues. Trimming took off 0 bases at V and 6 bases at J, with 9 bases between the two ends. CDR1 and CDR2 from the germline V gene are GTSNPN and SVGIG (reference sequence). DNA of the CDR3: TGTGCCTGGAGTGTATCGGGCCGTAATTCACCCCTCCACTTT. Encoded protein: CAWSVSGRNSPLHF.

This clonotype was detected only a few times. V is TRBV7-9 and J is TRBJ2-7; D gene uncertain. This CDR3 contains 13 residues. V was clipped by 0 bases and J by 3 bases, with 6 bases between them. The V gene's germline CDR1 is SEHNR and CDR2 FQNEAQ (reference sequence). CDR3 loop: CASSLAQHYEQYV. The CDR3 DNA reads as TGTGCCAGCAGCTTAGCCCAGCACTACGAGCAGTACGTC.

V usage is TRBV5-1 and J usage is TRBJ2-5; the D gene is possibly TRBD1 (6 bases). Germline assignment: CDR1 SGHRS and CDR2 YFSETQ. Trimming removed 0 bases at V and 2 bases at J, with 11 bases between. The CDR3 runs 15 residues. The CDR3 nucleotides read TGCGCCAGCAGCTTGGAAGGGCAGGGGCAAGAGACCCAGTACTTC. It specifies CASSLEGQGQETQYF.

The J gene is TRBJ2-2, the V gene TRBV2, with no clear D. The ends were cut back, 9 bases at V and 4 bases at J, with 9 bases in the middle. CDR1 SNHLY and CDR2 FYNNEI come from the germline V gene. This CDR3 is built from 12 residues. The CDR3, as DNA: TGTGCCAGAGGACGGGCCACCGGGGAGCTGTTTTTT. Amino acid sequence: CARGRATGELFF.

The chain joins TRBV6-1 to TRBJ2-1; D call uncertain. The CDR3 runs 15 residues. Between the trimmed V and J ends, which lost 6 bases and 2 bases, there was a span of 14 bases. Germline V gene data show CDR1 as MNHNS and CDR2 as SASEGT. CDR3 coding DNA: TGTGCCAGCAGCGGCGGCACCCGGGCCTACAATGAGCAGTTCTTC. Residues: CASSGGTRAYNEQFF.

This clonotype was picked up many times. The CDR3 loop reads CASSWSSAEQFF. The CDR3, as DNA: TGTGCCAGCAGCTGGTCTAGTGCTGAGCAGTTCTTC. The rearrangement joins TRBV5-4 to TRBJ2-1; D unresolved. The CDR3 sequence is 12 residues long. Germline CDR1 reads SGHNT; CDR2 reads YYREEE (reference sequence). Trimming cost V 3 bases and J 9 bases, with 10 bases left between them.

Only a few counts were recorded for this clonotype. The CDR3 DNA follows: TGCGCCAGCAGCCAAGAGTACGGCTACGAGCAGTACTTC. Its translation is CASSQEYGYEQYF. This chain uses TRBV4-3 with TRBJ2-7; no definite D call. This CDR3 spans 13 amino acids. Germline CDR1 and CDR2: LGHNA and YSLEER. V lost 0 bases and J lost 3, with 6 bases in between.

The chain combines TRBV11-2 with TRBJ1-2; D may be TRBD1 (5 bases). Per germline, CDR1 SGHAT and CDR2 FQNNGV. The CDR3 has 15 residues. Trimming pared 0 bases from V and 8 bases from J, leaving 16 bases between. The CDR3 DNA reads TGTGCCAGCAGCTTAGATCCGGGGCCCGCTGCCGGCTACACCTTC. Protein: CASSLDPGPAAGYTF.